Following are 10 T cell receptor beta chains from one sample sequenced in a study of blood T cell repertoires in COVID-19. Produced via immunoSEQ multiplex PCR; TCRdb's table is partial and in-frame only. Counted here are some 180,000 clones, over 80% occurring once; the ten biggest clones make up around 7%. The sequenced material came from peripheral blood. These receptors came from a woman aged 40 to 55 with COVID-19, enrolled during active disease.

This chain joins TRBV7-2 and TRBJ1-2, with D perhaps matching TRBD1 (5 bases). From germline, CDR1 is SGHTA and CDR2 FQGNSA. The CDR3 is 12 amino acids. Trimming shortened V by 5 bases and J by 7 bases, and 11 bases separated the two germline ends. Here the CDR3 reads CASSPRGRGYTF. The CDR3 region has the DNA TGTGCCAGCAGCCCGCGGGGCCGTGGCTACACCTTC.

V is TRBV10-3 and J is TRBJ1-1; possible D gene TRBD1, 6 bases. The V end was cut by 5 bases, the J end by 0 bases, with 10 bases between. The CDR3 is 14 residues long. The germline CDR1 and CDR2 sequences are ENHRY and SYGVKD. The CDR3, as DNA: TGTGCCATCAGTTCGACAGGCTTGAACACTGAAGCTTTCTTT. Translation: CAISSTGLNTEAFF.

The V call is TRBV18, the J call TRBJ2-5; 10 bases agree with TRBD1. The CDR3 is made up of 15 amino acids. The V segment lost 2 bases and the J segment 9 bases; nucleotides outside the gene matches: 9. Germline V gives CDR1 KGHSH, CDR2 LQKENI. The CDR3 coding sequence is TGTGCCAGCTCACCAGCAGGGGACAGGGGCGCAGCCCAGTACTTC. This codes for CASSPAGDRGAAQYF.

This chain uses TRBV18 with TRBJ1-1, with D perhaps matching TRBD1 (5 bases). The CDR3 totals 14 residues. Trimming removed 6 bases at V and 0 bases at J, with 11 bases between. Germline lookup yields CDR1 KGHSH and CDR2 LQKENI. CDR3 loop: CASSTGQLNTEAFF. The CDR3 nucleotides are TGTGCCAGCTCGACCGGACAACTGAACACTGAAGCTTTCTTT.

V gene TRBV6-5 combines with J gene TRBJ2-7, with 8 bases aligning to TRBD2. Germline-derived CDR1 and CDR2 are MNHEY and SVGAGI. V lost 2 bases to trimming and J lost 6 bases; unmatched junction nucleotides: 6. The CDR3 consists of 14 residues. In DNA, the CDR3 is TGTGCCAGCAGTTACGACAGCGGGAGAGGCGAGCAGTACTTC. Residues: CASSYDSGRGEQYF.

The V call is TRBV6-5, the J call TRBJ2-2; D is unclear. This CDR3 is built from 11 residues. Per germline, CDR1 MNHEY and CDR2 SVGAGI. The V gene lost 7 bases and the J gene lost 7 bases, with 7 bases spanning the gap. The CDR3 spells CASTRGGELFF. The CDR3 DNA reads TGTGCCAGCACCAGAGGCGGGGAGCTGTTTTTT.

The chain carries TRBV12-3 or TRBV12-4 and TRBJ2-7; D is perhaps TRBD2 (5 bases). V was pared by 9 bases and J by 6 bases, with 12 bases between. This CDR3 is built from 11 residues. CDR3 sequence: CASSSGTEQYF. The CDR3 coding sequence is TGTGCCAGTTCCAGCGGAACCGAGCAGTACTTC.

This clone was observed a handful of times. The same CDR3 also results from other DNA sequences found in this sample. This chain joins TRBV28 and TRBJ1-1, with unresolved D. Between the trimmed V and J ends, which lost 5 bases and 1 base, there was a span of 8 bases. The germline V gene has CDR1 MDHEN and CDR2 SYDVKM. The CDR3 is 13 amino acids. CDR3 protein: CASSPPQNTEAFF. Written as DNA, the CDR3 is TGTGCCAGCAGTCCACCACAGAACACTGAAGCTTTCTTT.

This clone turned up a few times. Other nucleotide sequences from this sample produce the same CDR3. This chain joins TRBV5-4 and TRBJ1-1, with D unresolved. The CDR3 loop spans 13 amino acids. Germline V gene data show CDR1 as SGHNT and CDR2 as YYREEE (reference sequence). V was trimmed by 0 bases and J by 1 base, leaving 4 bases between them. The CDR3 coding sequence is TGTGCCAGCAGCTTGGACAGGAACACTGAAGCTTTCTTT. It is translated as CASSLDRNTEAFF. Using reference TRBV5-4 and TRBJ1-1 for the parts outside the CDR3, the full variable domain is ETGVTQSPTHLIKTRGQQVTLRCSSQSGHNTVSWYQQALGQGPQFIFQYYREEENGRGNFPPRFSGLQFPNYSSELNVNALELDDSALYLCASSLDRNTEAFFGQGTRLTVV.

V usage is TRBV4-1 and J usage is TRBJ1-2; 9 nucleotides match TRBD1. The germline V gene has CDR1 MGHRA and CDR2 YSYEKL. The trim removed 3 bases at V and 5 bases at J, leaving 7 bases unmatched. The CDR3 loop spans 15 amino acids. The DNA of the CDR3 is TGCGCCAGCAGCCAGGACAGGGGATCTGGATATGGCTACACCTTC. It yields the protein CASSQDRGSGYGYTF.